Each of the 28 T cell receptor beta chains below was sequenced from the same sample in a study of beta chain features in type 1 diabetes. Overall study findings and caveats: Shorter TCRB CDR3s, moderately but significantly so, marked every one of the four CD4+ subsets in Type 1 diabetes patients.

Reverse transcribing all isolated RNA meant expressed TCRB transcripts were sequenced. Generated by immunoSEQ multiplex PCR, the TCRdb table keeps only in-frame clones and is missing some. The sample includes almost 350,000 clones, around 8.5% of them seen just once. Antigen specificity for these receptors is unknown. The sequencing sample was made of central memory CD4+ T cells from blood. The receptor source for this set is a man aged 30 to 45 with type 1 diabetes.

The V and J genes are TRBV14 and TRBJ2-7; D is perhaps TRBD2 (5 bases). Germline V lookup: CDR1 SGHDN, CDR2 FVKESK. Trimming removed 4 bases at V and 4 bases at J, with 11 bases between. The CDR3 spans 13 residues. The CDR3: CASSPQSGYEQYF. CDR3 in DNA: TGTGCCAGCAGCCCCCAAAGCGGATACGAGCAGTACTTC.

This clone was seen a handful of times. V usage is TRBV7-8 and J usage is TRBJ2-2, with D possibly matching TRBD2 (5 bases). Germline-derived CDR1 and CDR2 are SGHVS and FQNEAQ. This CDR3 region has 13 residues. The ends were cut back, 2 bases at V and 7 bases at J, with 8 bases in the middle. DNA of the CDR3: TGTGCCAGCAGCTTAACCCGGGGCGGGGAGCTGTTTTTT. As protein: CASSLTRGGELFF.

Concerning this clone itself: At the DNA level, this CDR3 is encoded by other sequences in the same sample as well. CDR3 nucleotide sequence: TGTGCCAGCAGCTTGGGGCGGGGGGGATACAATGAGCAGTTCTTC. Protein sequence: CASSLGRGGYNEQFF. The V and J genes are TRBV11-3 and TRBJ2-1, with TRBD2 matching 9 bases. The CDR3 covers 15 residues. Germline-derived CDR1 and CDR2 are SGHNT and YENEEA. V dropped 3 bases and J dropped 4; count of bases not matched to a gene: 4.

This clone has a handful of counts. The rearrangement uses TRBV18 and TRBJ2-5; TRBD2 might be the D (7 bases). Between the trimmed V and J ends, which lost 0 bases and 5 bases, there was a span of 16 bases. Germline V gene lookup returns CDR1 KGHSH and CDR2 LQKENI. This CDR3 comprises 16 residues. CDR3 in amino acids: CASSPPSRGPQETQYF. CDR3 sequence (DNA): TGTGCCAGCTCACCACCGTCGCGGGGGCCCCAGGAGACCCAGTACTTC.

There are a few counts of this clone. The chain joins TRBV6-5 to TRBJ1-1, with D unclear. This CDR3 comprises 13 residues. Germline assignment: CDR1 MNHEY and CDR2 SVGAGI. V was clipped by 8 bases and J by 3 bases, with 13 bases between them. CDR3 in DNA: TGTGCCAGCGCCCGAGTTAGCGACACTGAAGCTTTCTTT. Protein sequence: CASARVSDTEAFF.

This clone has a handful of counts. The V call is TRBV18, the J call TRBJ1-1, with TRBD1 matching 8 bases. The junction had 16 bases not matched to a gene; V was cut back by 0 bases and J by 4 bases. Germline V gene data show CDR1 as KGHSH and CDR2 as LQKENI. The CDR3 runs 19 residues. In DNA form, the CDR3 reads TGTGCCAGCTCACCACCGGGAGGACAGGGACGATTTCGGGGCACTGAAGCTTTCTTT. Translation gives CASSPPGGQGRFRGTEAFF. The variable domain in full, with the rest retrieved from reference TRBV18 and TRBJ1-1, is NAGVMQNPRHLVRRRGQEARLRCSPMKGHSHVYWYRQLPEEGLKFMVYLQKENIIDESGMPKERFSAEFPKEGPSILRIQQVVRGDSAAYFCASSPPGGQGRFRGTEAFFGQGTRLTVV.

This rearrangement joins TRBV7-2 to TRBJ2-5; 8 positions agree with TRBD2. Germline V lookup: CDR1 SGHTA, CDR2 FQGNSA. With V trimmed by 6 bases and J by 7 bases, 10 bases remained unmatched. The length of the CDR3 is 14 residues. The CDR3 region is CASRASGSEGTQYF. The CDR3 bases are TGTGCCAGCAGAGCTAGCGGGTCGGAGGGGACCCAGTACTTC.

J is TRBJ1-3 and V is TRBV30; tentative D call: TRBD1 (6 bases). This CDR3 is 13 amino acids long. The ends were cut back, 4 bases at V and 2 bases at J, with 9 bases in the middle. Looked up from germline, CDR1 is GTSNPN and CDR2 is SVGIG (reference sequence). The CDR3 here is CAWNRDTGNTIYF. The CDR3 DNA is TGTGCCTGGAACAGGGACACTGGAAACACCATATATTTT.

The chain carries TRBV5-6 and TRBJ2-3; TRBD1 is a possible D gene (5 bases). The CDR3 contains 16 residues. Trimming left V 2 bases short and J 1 base short, with 14 bases between. Germline CDR1 and CDR2: SGHDT and YYEEEE. CDR3 in amino acids: CASSFGVGAGTDTQYF. CDR3 DNA sequence: TGTGCCAGCAGCTTTGGAGTAGGGGCCGGCACAGATACGCAGTATTTT.

This clone has a handful of counts. This chain joins TRBV30 and TRBJ1-3; D may be TRBD1 (5 bases). Germline CDR1 is GTSNPN and CDR2 is SVGIG (reference sequence). This CDR3 is 13 amino acids long. CDR3 loop: CAVNRAGLDTIYF. For the CDR3, the DNA is TGTGCTGTAAACCGGGCAGGGTTGGACACCATATATTTT.

The CDR3, as DNA: TGTGCCAGCAGCACCCGACTGACTCAAGAGACCCAGTACTTC. This gives the protein CASSTRLTQETQYF. V is TRBV7-9 and J is TRBJ2-5, with D hard to call. From germline, CDR1 is SEHNR and CDR2 FQNEAQ (reference sequence). V lost 5 bases and J 2 bases, leaving 12 bases between the germline ends. The CDR3 runs to 14 residues.

This clone was observed a handful of times. The gene calls are TRBV7-2 and TRBJ1-1; 9 nucleotides line up with TRBD1. V gave up 5 bases and J gave up 0 bases; unmatched junction bases: 7. The CDR3 extends over 16 amino acids. Germline V CDR1 and CDR2: SGHTA, FQGNSA. CDR3 residues: CASSPGQGSLNTEAFF. The CDR3 coding sequence is TGTGCCAGCAGCCCTGGACAGGGGAGTTTGAACACTGAAGCTTTCTTT. The full variable domain, with the rest looked up from reference TRBV7-2 and TRBJ1-1, is GAGVSQSPSNKVTEKGKDVELRCDPISGHTALYWYRQSLGQGLEFLIYFQGNSAPDKSGLPSDRFSAERTGGSVSTLTIQRTQQEDSAVYLCASSPGQGSLNTEAFFGQGTRLTVV.

The rearrangement joins TRBV7-2 to TRBJ1-1; D is undetermined. CDR1 is SGHTA, CDR2 FQGNSA, per germline. The CDR3 has 14 amino acids. The V and J ends lost 7 bases and 0 bases respectively, with 12 bases between them. The CDR3 is CASNFLSMNTEAFF. CDR3 nucleotide sequence: TGTGCCAGCAACTTCTTAAGCATGAACACTGAAGCTTTCTTT.

In its sample, this clone was seen a few times. This rearrangement joins TRBV5-6 to TRBJ2-7, with TRBD1 as a possible D gene (6 bases). V was shortened by 1 base and J by 1 base, with 12 bases between the two germline ends. The CDR3 length is 15 residues. Germline V gene lookup returns CDR1 SGHDT and CDR2 YYEEEE. CDR3 nucleotides: TGTGCCAGCAGCTTGTCGGGACAAATATCCTACGAGCAGTACTTC. Amino acids: CASSLSGQISYEQYF.

A few counts support this clone. The chain employs TRBV11-2 and TRBJ2-7; D unclear. Trimming took off 7 bases at V and 7 bases at J, with 17 bases between the two ends. The CDR3 has 13 residues. CDR1 is SGHAT and CDR2 is FQNNGV in the germline V gene. The CDR3 DNA reads TGTGCCAGCACCTCCACTGAAGGTGGGGAGCAGTACTTC. Encoded protein: CASTSTEGGEQYF.

This clone was observed a handful of times. The rearrangement joins TRBV7-2 to TRBJ1-6; D uncertain. Germline CDR1 SGHTA, CDR2 FQGNSA. The length of the CDR3 is 13 residues. With 1 base removed from V and 6 bases from J, the gap between germline ends came to 4 bases. The CDR3 nucleotides are TGTGCCAGCAGCTTAGGAGTTAATTCACCCCTCCACTTT. It specifies CASSLGVNSPLHF.

This clone has more than one count but fewer than ten. CDR3 region: CASSATPTGSYEQYF. DNA of the CDR3: TGTGCCAGCAGTGCTACCCCGACAGGCTCCTACGAGCAGTACTTC. The gene calls are TRBV6-1 and TRBJ2-7; TRBD1 is a possible D gene (6 bases). Trimming left V 4 bases short and J 0 bases short, with 13 bases between. Germline V gene sequence: CDR1 MNHNS, CDR2 SASEGT. This CDR3 is 15 amino acids long.

The rearrangement links TRBV6-5 to TRBJ1-2; 7 nucleotides line up with TRBD1. This CDR3 spans 15 amino acids. J gave up 8 bases and V 4 bases, and 13 bases lay outside the gene matches. CDR1 and CDR2 (germline): MNHEY, SVGAGI. CDR3 residues: CASSSNEGAIDGYTF. The CDR3 DNA reads TGTGCCAGCAGTTCCAATGAGGGGGCCATAGACGGCTACACCTTC.

The gene calls are TRBV9 and TRBJ1-2; D gene uncertain. The CDR3 spans 14 residues. CDR1 is SGDLS and CDR2 is YYNGEE in the germline V gene. Between the trimmed V and J ends, which lost 4 bases and 4 bases, there was a span of 14 bases. The CDR3 coding sequence is TGTGCCAGCAGCCCCCAGCAGGCAACCTATGGCTACACCTTC. Residues: CASSPQQATYGYTF.

In its sample, this clone was seen a few times. The rearrangement uses TRBV28 and TRBJ1-4; tentative D call: TRBD1 (5 bases). V was shortened by 5 bases and J by 7 bases, with 8 bases between the two germline ends. Per germline, CDR1 MDHEN and CDR2 SYDVKM. The CDR3 spans 12 residues. This chain's CDR3 is CASSRTSEKLFF. CDR3 in DNA: TGTGCCAGCAGTCGGACATCTGAAAAACTGTTTTTT.

The rearrangement links TRBV2 to TRBJ1-4; a possible D gene is TRBD1 (6 bases). The CDR3 loop spans 14 amino acids. Trimming took 7 bases from V and 6 from J, leaving 15 bases between them. In germline, CDR1 is SNHLY, CDR2 FYNNEI. The CDR3 nucleotides read TGTGCCAGCAATATACCACAGGGAGATGAAAAACTGTTTTTT. It codes for CASNIPQGDEKLFF.

This clone was found a few times. The genes are TRBV11-2 and TRBJ2-2; no clear D. In germline, CDR1 is SGHAT, CDR2 FQNNGV. Trimming removed 1 base from V and 0 bases from J, with 6 bases in between. The CDR3 covers 15 residues. The CDR3, as DNA: TGTGCCAGCAGCTTAGGGGCATCGAACACCGGGGAGCTGTTTTTT. It encodes CASSLGASNTGELFF.

The V gene is TRBV18, the J gene TRBJ1-3; TRBD1 agrees at 7 bases. The J segment lost 0 bases and the V segment lost 1 base, leaving 6 bases of the junction unmatched. This CDR3 comprises 17 residues. From germline, CDR1 is KGHSH and CDR2 LQKENI. For the CDR3, the DNA is TGTGCCAGCTCACCACGAATGACAGGGCGCTCTGGAAACACCATATATTTT. It yields the protein CASSPRMTGRSGNTIYF.

In its sample, this clone was seen a few times. J is TRBJ2-5 and V is TRBV15; no reliable D call. CDR3 length equals 16 residues. V lost 1 base to trimming and J lost 6 bases, with 18 bases between them. Germline lookup yields CDR1 LNHNV and CDR2 YYDKDF (reference sequence). CDR3 residues: CATSRGDGSGLKTQYF. DNA of the CDR3: TGTGCCACCAGCAGAGGAGACGGCTCCGGCCTGAAGACCCAGTACTTC.

This clone was counted between two and nine times. V and J are TRBV7-9 and TRBJ2-7; no clear D gene. Germline-derived CDR1 and CDR2 are SEHNR and FQNEAQ (reference sequence). The CDR3 is 12 residues long. The ends were cut back, 5 bases at V and 4 bases at J, with 9 bases in the middle. CDR3 residues: CASSPDGYEQYF. The CDR3 nucleotides are TGTGCCAGCAGCCCCGACGGTTACGAGCAGTACTTC.

This chain uses TRBV5-1 with TRBJ2-1, with 9 bases matching TRBD2. The germline V gene encodes CDR1 SGHRS and CDR2 YFSETQ. J lost 3 bases, V lost 4 bases, and 5 bases had no gene match. The CDR3 contains 15 residues. The CDR3 spells CASSEAGGDYNEQFF. The CDR3 DNA is TGCGCCAGCAGCGAAGCGGGGGGAGACTACAATGAGCAGTTCTTC. Combining the CDR3 with reference TRBV5-1 and TRBJ2-1 gives the whole variable domain KAGVTQTPRYLIKTRGQQVTLSCSPISGHRSVSWYQQTPGQGLQFLFEYFSETQRNKGNFPGRFSGRQFSNSRSEMNVSTLELGDSALYLCASSEAGGDYNEQFFGPGTRLTVL.

This clone was recorded at least ten times. Here the CDR3 reads CASSLLGETQYF. CDR3 nucleotides: TGTGCCAGCAGCCTTCTCGGAGAGACCCAGTACTTC. The chain combines TRBV6-6 with TRBJ2-5, with unresolved D. Germline CDR1 and CDR2: MNHNY and SVGAGI (reference sequence). V shed 6 bases and J shed 4 bases, with 9 bases lying between them. The CDR3 is 12 amino acids.

This clone was seen a few times. This chain uses TRBV7-2 with TRBJ1-5; D call uncertain. The CDR3 consists of 15 residues. Germline CDR1 SGHTA, CDR2 FQGNSA. V lost 3 bases, J lost 2 bases, and 11 bases lay in between. CDR3 loop: CASSLWGSGNQPQHF. The CDR3 DNA follows: TGTGCCAGCAGCTTGTGGGGTTCGGGCAATCAGCCCCAGCATTTT.